These 23 T cell receptor beta chains came from one sample sequenced in a study of T cells in Graves' hyperthyroidism and ophthalmopathy. RNA transcripts yielded amplified TCR beta CDR3 regions. During a first-round RT-PCR of the TCR CDR3, the HTBI primer set was used. TCRdb reprocessed the multiplex PCR reads via MiXCR and lists one record per CDR3 protein. This sample has 300,000 to 450,000 distinct CDR3 sequences, with more than 14% found just once. The sequenced sample was blood. The receptors come from a woman aged 30 to 39 with Graves' ophthalmopathy.

In its sample, this clonotype was seen many times. This rearrangement joins TRBV18 to TRBJ2-7; the match to TRBD1 covers 8 bases. Germline V gene data show CDR1 as KGHSH and CDR2 as LQKENI. Trimming took 2 bases from V and 5 from J; bases not matched to a gene: 5. The CDR3 runs to 14 residues. The CDR3 nucleotides read TGTGCCAGCTCACCATGGCAGGGGGCAGACGAGCAGTACTTC. It specifies CASSPWQGADEQYF.

Points on this clonotype: Sequence at one end of the junction differs from germline and may be a read error. The J gene is TRBJ2-7, the V gene TRBV9; D unresolved. CDR3 length: 12 amino acids. Germline lookup yields CDR1 SGDLS and CDR2 YYNGEE. Here the CDR3 DNA reads TGCGCCAGCAGCCTCCGTTCGGACGAGCAGTACTTC. It encodes CASSLRSDEQYF.

This clonotype occurred many times. V and J are TRBV2 and TRBJ1-5; D remains unclear. V dropped 6 bases and J dropped 8 bases, with 17 bases sitting between them. The CDR3 is made up of 14 amino acids. Germline V lookup: CDR1 SNHLY, CDR2 FYNNEI. The chain's CDR3 is CASREQVSPKPQHF. The CDR3 DNA follows: TGTGCCAGCAGAGAGCAAGTCAGTCCAAAGCCCCAGCATTTT. The whole variable domain, remainder taken from reference TRBV2 and TRBJ1-5, is EPEVTQTPSHQVTQMGQEVILRCVPISNHLYFYWYRQILGQKVEFLVSFYNNEISEKSEIFDDQFSVERPDGSNFTLKIRSTKLEDSAMYFCASREQVSPKPQHFGDGTRLSIL.

The chain recombines TRBV5-1 with TRBJ1-3; no reliable D call. CDR1 is SGHRS, CDR2 YFSETQ, per germline. This CDR3 has 17 residues. The germline V and J ends were trimmed by 1 base and 4 bases, with 18 bases remaining between them. CDR3 region: CASSLRVLGSDGNTIYF. CDR3 in DNA: TGCGCCAGCAGCTTGCGGGTACTCGGGTCGGACGGAAACACCATATATTTT.

There are a few counts of this clonotype. V is TRBV11-3 and J is TRBJ2-1; maybe TRBD1 (6 bases). In germline, CDR1 is SGHNT, CDR2 YENEEA. CDR3 size: 16 residues. V lost 4 bases and J lost 4, with 17 bases in between. This chain's CDR3 is CASSSNRAPGYNEQFF. The CDR3 nucleotides are TGTGCCAGCAGCTCCAACAGGGCCCCGGGGTACAATGAGCAGTTCTTC. Complete variable domain (other parts from reference TRBV11-3 and TRBJ2-1): EAGVVQSPRYKIIEKKQPVAFWCNPISGHNTLYWYLQNLGQGPELLIRYENEEAVDDSQLPKDRFSAERLKGVDSTLKIQPAELGDSAVYLCASSSNRAPGYNEQFFGPGTRLTVL.

This clonotype was seen repeatedly, ten times or more. J is TRBJ1-4 and V is TRBV5-1, with D perhaps TRBD1 (5 bases). The CDR3 runs 16 residues. Trimming left V 0 bases short and J 4 bases short, with 13 bases between. Germline values: CDR1 SGHRS, CDR2 YFSETQ. Here the CDR3 reads CASSLAGTGFNEKLFF. The CDR3 nucleotides read TGCGCCAGCAGCTTGGCCGGCACAGGTTTTAATGAAAAACTGTTTTTT.

This clonotype was detected ten times or more. The V call is TRBV7-2, the J call TRBJ1-2; TRBD1 matches 8 bases. The CDR3 has 14 amino acids. V was pared by 3 bases and J by 5 bases, with 5 bases of the junction left unmatched. The germline CDR1 and CDR2 sequences are SGHTA and FQGNSA. In nucleotides, the CDR3 is TGTGCCAGCAGCTTTGCAGGGGGCGCATATGGCTACACCTTC. It encodes CASSFAGGAYGYTF.

With respect to this clonotype: Being one base from a much bigger clone, this may be a read error. This chain connects TRBV20-1 to TRBJ2-3; tentative D call: TRBD1 (5 bases). V dropped 0 bases and J dropped 0 bases, with 10 bases sitting between them. Germline CDR1 reads DFQATT; CDR2 reads SNEGSKA (reference sequence). CDR3 length: 15 residues. The DNA for the CDR3 is TGCAGTGCTAGAGATAGCAGGGAAAGCACAGATACGCAGTATTTT. Translated, it gives CSARDSRESTDTQYF.

This clonotype has a handful of counts. CDR3 sequence: CAISESRGTEAFF. CDR3 nucleotides: TGTGCCATCAGTGAGTCGAGGGGTACTGAAGCTTTCTTT. The V gene is TRBV10-3, the J gene TRBJ1-1; TRBD1 is a possible D gene (5 bases). This CDR3 has 13 amino acids. The germline V and J ends were trimmed by 0 bases and 5 bases, with 7 bases remaining between them. Germline-derived CDR1 and CDR2 are ENHRY and SYGVKD.

This clonotype was picked up a small number of times. The V gene is TRBV9, the J gene TRBJ2-3; tentative D call: TRBD2 (7 bases). Trimming pared 4 bases from V and 4 bases from J, leaving 19 bases between. In germline, CDR1 is SGDLS, CDR2 YYNGEE. The CDR3 is made up of 16 amino acids. DNA for the CDR3: TGTGCCAGCAGCCCAATAAGTGGGGGGGCATCAGATACGCAGTATTTT. It specifies CASSPISGGASDTQYF.

This clonotype was picked up many times. J is TRBJ2-3 and V is TRBV28; D may be TRBD1 (5 bases). The CDR3 sequence is 15 residues long. In germline, CDR1 is MDHEN, CDR2 SYDVKM. V dropped 3 bases and J dropped 5 bases, with 15 bases sitting between them. CDR3 loop: CASSFQGKIQDTQYF. The CDR3 DNA is TGTGCCAGCAGTTTTCAGGGAAAGATTCAAGATACGCAGTATTTT.

This clonotype was seen many times. The chain carries TRBV11-2 and TRBJ2-7; D is possibly TRBD1 or TRBD2 (6 bases each). The CDR3 totals 16 residues. Germline loops: CDR1 SGHAT, CDR2 FQNNGV. The V end lost 3 bases, the J end lost 2 bases, and 17 bases lay between the germline ends. CDR3 nucleotides: TGTGCCAGCAGCTTGGTGGGAAGGGGGGAGACCTACGAGCAGTACTTC. It yields the protein CASSLVGRGETYEQYF.

This clonotype was observed at least ten times. The rearrangement uses TRBV6-1 and TRBJ2-2, with D possibly being TRBD1 (6 bases). Trimming pared 2 bases from V and 6 bases from J, leaving 10 bases between. The CDR3 covers 14 residues. Germline CDR1 and CDR2: MNHNS and SASEGT. The CDR3 region is CASSEMGAAGELFF. CDR3 DNA: TGTGCCAGCAGTGAAATGGGGGCCGCCGGGGAGCTGTTTTTT.

This clonotype was recorded a few times. The rearrangement joins TRBV20-1 to TRBJ2-3, with 9 bases lining up with TRBD2. V was pared by 8 bases and J by 2 bases, with 17 bases of the junction left unmatched. Germline CDR1 reads DFQATT; CDR2 reads SNEGSKA (reference sequence). The CDR3 is 17 amino acids. In DNA, the CDR3 is TGCAGTACCCGGGGAGCGGGGGGCCGTCTCTCCACAGATACGCAGTATTTT. Amino acid sequence: CSTRGAGGRLSTDTQYF.

This clonotype has a count of ten or more. The chain couples TRBV20-1 to TRBJ2-1, with D perhaps TRBD2 (6 bases). The CDR3 covers 15 residues. Trimming pared 0 bases from V and 8 bases from J, leaving 17 bases between. Germline V lookup: CDR1 DFQATT, CDR2 SNEGSKA (reference sequence). The CDR3 is CSARDYGGIKYEQFF. In DNA form, the CDR3 reads TGCAGTGCTAGAGACTATGGGGGGATTAAATATGAGCAGTTCTTC.

This clonotype was observed many times. The rearrangement joins TRBV2 to TRBJ1-5; D uncertain. This CDR3 is 12 amino acids long. The germline V and J ends were trimmed by 3 bases and 11 bases, with 11 bases remaining between them. The germline gives CDR1 SNHLY, CDR2 FYNNEI. CDR3 residues: CASSDTLGAQHF. For the CDR3, the DNA is TGTGCCAGCAGTGACACCCTCGGAGCCCAGCATTTT.

This clonotype was observed a handful of times. The V call is TRBV4-2, the J call TRBJ2-1; TRBD1 agrees at 8 bases. The germline V gene encodes CDR1 LGHNA and CDR2 YNFKEQ. V lost 4 bases to trimming and J lost 0 bases; unmatched junction nucleotides: 11. CDR3 length: 18 residues. For the CDR3, the DNA is TGTGCCAGCAGCCTTTCCAAACAGGGGGTTAGCTCCTACAATGAGCAGTTCTTC. Translating it yields CASSLSKQGVSSYNEQFF.

In its sample, this clonotype was seen many times. The chain couples TRBV5-8 to TRBJ1-4, with 7 bases matching TRBD1. The J segment lost 1 base and the V segment lost 4 bases, leaving 4 bases of the junction unmatched. The germline V gene encodes CDR1 SGHTS and CDR2 YDEGEE. This CDR3 contains 15 residues. The CDR3 DNA sequence: TGTGCCAGCAGCACCCAGGGGGGAACTAATGAAAAACTGTTTTTT. This codes for CASSTQGGTNEKLFF.

This chain links TRBV11-2 with TRBJ2-1; 14 bases align to TRBD2. The germline CDR1 and CDR2 sequences are SGHAT and FQNNGV. CDR3 length equals 16 residues. The V gene end was trimmed by 5 bases and the J gene end by 4 bases; junction bases not matched to a gene: 4. CDR3 sequence: CASSMGLAGDYNEQFF. The CDR3 DNA follows: TGTGCCAGCAGCATGGGACTAGCGGGGGATTACAATGAGCAGTTCTTC.

This clonotype was found many times. The rearrangement uses TRBV6-1 and TRBJ1-1; possible D gene TRBD1, 5 bases. The CDR3 has 14 residues. Germline CDR1 reads MNHNS; CDR2 reads SASEGT. V was pared by 4 bases and J by 3 bases, with 12 bases between. The CDR3 sequence: CASSVEGSHTEAFF. DNA of the CDR3: TGTGCCAGCAGTGTGGAGGGGTCACACACTGAAGCTTTCTTT.

Ten or more counts support this clonotype. The V gene is TRBV5-1, the J gene TRBJ1-2, with unresolved D. This CDR3 contains 16 residues. Looked up from germline, CDR1 is SGHRS and CDR2 is YFSETQ. V was cut by 0 bases and J by 3 bases, with 15 bases left in between. The CDR3 DNA sequence: TGCGCCAGCAGCTTGGAGTCAGATTCAAGCTACTATGGCTACACCTTC. Its translation: CASSLESDSSYYGYTF.

In its sample, this clonotype was seen many times. This sequence joins TRBV20-1 and TRBJ1-5; the D gene is possibly TRBD1 (5 bases). The CDR3 is made up of 16 amino acids. The germline V gene has CDR1 DFQATT and CDR2 SNEGSKA (reference sequence). V lost 3 bases and J 0 bases, leaving 15 bases between the germline ends. The CDR3 region is CSASTGAMSSNQPQHF. The CDR3 DNA reads TGCAGTGCTAGCACAGGAGCCATGAGTAGCAATCAGCCCCAGCATTTT.

This clonotype was counted ten times or more. This chain joins TRBV4-1 and TRBJ1-1; no clear D. The V gene lost 0 bases and the J gene lost 6 bases, with 11 bases spanning the gap. Germline V gene lookup returns CDR1 MGHRA and CDR2 YSYEKL. The CDR3 totals 14 residues. In nucleotides, the CDR3 is TGCGCCAGCAGCCAAGATCTGGGGTGGGCTGAAGCTTTCTTT. Translation gives CASSQDLGWAEAFF.